Shown below are 14 T cell receptor beta chains from a single sample sequenced in a study of shared clonotypes between healthy human individuals. The protocol was immunoSEQ multiplex PCR, while the TCRdb copy is restricted to in-frame clones and leaves out a portion. The sample contains some 1,100,000 clones, about four fifths of which appear only once. Sequenced sample: memory CD4+ T cells from PBMCs. Subset noted: CD45RA-negative fraction. These TCRs come from a man between 18 and 35 years old in good health. Some clones in this sample may be carry-over from other donors' samples.

The gene calls are TRBV7-3 and TRBJ2-3; 8 bases line up with TRBD1. V trimming: 4 bases; J trimming: 7 bases; junction bases outside the gene matches: 10. CDR1 and CDR2 (germline): SGHTA, FQGTGA. This CDR3 is built from 15 residues. The CDR3: CASSSDRGGTYTQYF. CDR3 bases: TGTGCCAGCAGCTCCGACAGGGGAGGCACGTATACGCAGTATTTT.

The chain recombines TRBV28 with TRBJ1-4; tentative D call: TRBD1 (5 bases). Germline CDR1 reads MDHEN; CDR2 reads SYDVKM. Trimming took off 6 bases at V and 0 bases at J, with 20 bases between the two ends. The CDR3 runs 18 residues. Here the CDR3 reads CASSLYSFGGATNEKLFF. The CDR3 coding sequence is TGTGCCAGCAGCCTATACTCTTTTGGGGGGGCAACTAATGAAAAACTGTTTTTT.

The table lists this clone with a few counts. The chain is built from TRBV28 and TRBJ1-5; D is undetermined. Looked up from germline, CDR1 is MDHEN and CDR2 is SYDVKM. The CDR3 is made up of 19 amino acids. V lost 1 base and J lost 1, with 20 bases in between. CDR3 DNA sequence: TGTGCCAGCAGTTTATTGAGGGCAGGCCAGGCCTTGAGCAATCAGCCCCAGCATTTT. Encoded protein: CASSLLRAGQALSNQPQHF.

The genes are TRBV6-1 and TRBJ2-5, with TRBD1 matching over 8 bases. The germline gives CDR1 MNHNS, CDR2 SASEGT. The CDR3 loop spans 14 amino acids. V shed 6 bases and J 5 bases; nucleotides not matched to a gene: 8. CDR3 in DNA: TGTGCCAGCAGCCTAAGGACAGGGAGGGAGACCCAGTACTTC. It specifies CASSLRTGRETQYF.

This clone showed up just a few times. The sample contains more than one DNA sequence encoding this CDR3. The rearrangement links TRBV5-1 to TRBJ1-4; the D is unclear. V lost 0 bases to trimming and J lost 5 bases, with 8 bases between them. Germline V CDR1 and CDR2: SGHRS, YFSETQ. This CDR3 has 14 amino acids. The CDR3 DNA reads TGCGCCAGCAGCTTGGCCCCAGGAAATGAAAAACTGTTTTTT. It is translated as CASSLAPGNEKLFF.

The chain employs TRBV4-3 and TRBJ1-4, with a tentative D call TRBD1 (6 bases). V was trimmed by 4 bases and J by 7 bases, leaving 16 bases between them. CDR3 length: 15 residues. Germline assignment: CDR1 LGHNA and CDR2 YSLEER. CDR3 in DNA: TGCGCCAGCAGCCCGCGGGGGGCAAGGAGTGAAAAACTGTTTTTT. Protein sequence: CASSPRGARSEKLFF.

The rearrangement joins TRBV7-9 to TRBJ1-2, with 7 bases identical to TRBD1. The CDR3 consists of 16 residues. In germline, CDR1 is SEHNR, CDR2 FQNEAQ (reference sequence). The ends lost 2 bases at V and 4 bases at J; junction bases unmatched: 10. The CDR3: CASSLTTGVFGYGYTF. The CDR3, as DNA: TGTGCCAGCAGCTTAACTACAGGGGTCTTCGGCTATGGCTACACCTTC. Full variable domain (missing parts from reference TRBV7-9 and TRBJ1-2): DTGVSQNPRHKITKRGQNVTFRCDPISEHNRLYWYRQTLGQGPEFLTYFQNEAQLEKSRLLSDRFSAERPKGSFSTLEIQRTEQGDSAMYLCASSLTTGVFGYGYTFGSGTRLTVV.

The count of this clone is one. The chain recombines TRBV19 with TRBJ1-1; 7 bases are shared with TRBD1. The V segment lost 1 base and the J segment 1 base; nucleotides outside the gene matches: 0. Germline assignment: CDR1 LNHDA and CDR2 SQIVND (reference sequence). CDR3 size: 14 residues. This chain's CDR3 is CASSIGDRNTEAFF. The CDR3 DNA is TGTGCCAGTAGTATAGGGGACAGGAACACTGAAGCTTTCTTT.

The gene calls are TRBV10-3 and TRBJ1-1, with 7 bases identical to TRBD1. CDR3 length equals 15 residues. The germline CDR1 and CDR2 sequences are ENHRY and SYGVKD. With V trimmed by 4 bases and J by 0 bases, 5 bases remained unmatched. The CDR3 region is CAISATTGVNTEAFF. CDR3 nucleotide sequence: TGTGCCATCAGTGCAACTACAGGGGTGAACACTGAAGCTTTCTTT.

The genes are TRBV9 and TRBJ2-7; the D is unclear. The CDR3 contains 14 residues. V was cut by 0 bases and J by 0 bases, with 7 bases left in between. Germline V lookup: CDR1 SGDLS, CDR2 YYNGEE. CDR3 sequence (DNA): TGTGCCAGCAGCGTAGCCAGCAACTCCTACGAGCAGTACTTC. It codes for CASSVASNSYEQYF.

The rearrangement links TRBV6-6 to TRBJ1-5, with D maybe TRBD1 (6 bases). Germline V gene sequence: CDR1 MNHNY, CDR2 SVGAGI (reference sequence). The CDR3 is 15 amino acids. V gave up 4 bases and J gave up 5 bases, with 15 bases separating them. The CDR3 region is CASSSPTTGDQPQHF. The DNA for the CDR3 is TGTGCCAGCAGTTCCCCTACGACAGGAGATCAGCCCCAGCATTTT.

The chain recombines TRBV18 with TRBJ1-5, with 8 nucleotides matching TRBD1. V shed 4 bases, J shed 4 bases, and the junction held 3 bases outside the gene matches. The CDR3 contains 14 residues. CDR1 and CDR2 from the germline V gene are KGHSH and LQKENI. DNA for the CDR3: TGTGCCAGCTCACAGGGACAGGCTAATCAGCCCCAGCATTTT. It yields the protein CASSQGQANQPQHF. Supplemented by reference TRBV18 and TRBJ1-5, the full variable domain reads NAGVMQNPRHLVRRRGQEARLRCSPMKGHSHVYWYRQLPEEGLKFMVYLQKENIIDESGMPKERFSAEFPKEGPSILRIQQVVRGDSAAYFCASSQGQANQPQHFGDGTRLSIL.

This clone was picked up many times. The chain couples TRBV14 to TRBJ2-7; possible D gene TRBD1, 6 bases. The ends were cut back, 4 bases at V and 2 bases at J, with 12 bases in the middle. CDR3 size: 14 residues. Germline CDR1 SGHDN, CDR2 FVKESK. CDR3 nucleotide sequence: TGTGCCAGCAGCCCGGCAGGGGCCCCCTACGAGCAGTACTTC. Translated, it gives CASSPAGAPYEQYF.

The rearrangement links TRBV11-3 to TRBJ2-1; D perhaps matches TRBD2 (5 bases). The CDR3 extends over 13 amino acids. The germline V gene has CDR1 SGHNT and CDR2 YENEEA. The ends were cut back, 1 base at V and 7 bases at J, with 8 bases in the middle. CDR3: CASSLVGVNEQFF. CDR3 nucleotide sequence: TGTGCCAGCAGCTTAGTCGGGGTTAATGAGCAGTTCTTC.